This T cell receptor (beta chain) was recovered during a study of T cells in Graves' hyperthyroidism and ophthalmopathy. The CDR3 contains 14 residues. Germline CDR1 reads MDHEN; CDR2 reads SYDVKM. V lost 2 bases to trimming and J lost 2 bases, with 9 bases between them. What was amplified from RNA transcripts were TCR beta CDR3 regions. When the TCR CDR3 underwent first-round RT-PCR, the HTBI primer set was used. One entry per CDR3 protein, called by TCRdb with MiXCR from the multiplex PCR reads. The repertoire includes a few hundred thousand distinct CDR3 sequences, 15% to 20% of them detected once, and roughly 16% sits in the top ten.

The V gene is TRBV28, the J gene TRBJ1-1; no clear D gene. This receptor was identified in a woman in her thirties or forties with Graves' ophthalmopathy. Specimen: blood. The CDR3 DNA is TGTGCCAGCAGTTTAGAAACCGAAAACACTGAAGCTTTCTTT. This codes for CASSLETENTEAFF.